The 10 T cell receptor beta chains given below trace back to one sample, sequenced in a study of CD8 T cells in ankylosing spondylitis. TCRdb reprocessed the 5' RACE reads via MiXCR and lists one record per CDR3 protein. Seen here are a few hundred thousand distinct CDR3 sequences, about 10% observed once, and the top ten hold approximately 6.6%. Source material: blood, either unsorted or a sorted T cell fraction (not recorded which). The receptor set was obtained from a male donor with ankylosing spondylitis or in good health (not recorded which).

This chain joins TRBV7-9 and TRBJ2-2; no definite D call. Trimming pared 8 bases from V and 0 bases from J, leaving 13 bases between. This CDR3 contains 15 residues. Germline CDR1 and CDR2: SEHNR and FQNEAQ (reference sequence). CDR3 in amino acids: CASPLRSTNTGELFF. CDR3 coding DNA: TGTGCCAGCCCCTTGCGATCTACGAACACCGGGGAGCTGTTTTTT.

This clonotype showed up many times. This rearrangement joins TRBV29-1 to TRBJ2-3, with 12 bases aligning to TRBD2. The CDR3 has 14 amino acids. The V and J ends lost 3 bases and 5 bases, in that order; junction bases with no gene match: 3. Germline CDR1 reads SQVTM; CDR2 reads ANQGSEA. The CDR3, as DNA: TGCAGCGTTGACCTAGCGGGAGGGGTAGATACGCAGTATTTT. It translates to CSVDLAGGVDTQYF.

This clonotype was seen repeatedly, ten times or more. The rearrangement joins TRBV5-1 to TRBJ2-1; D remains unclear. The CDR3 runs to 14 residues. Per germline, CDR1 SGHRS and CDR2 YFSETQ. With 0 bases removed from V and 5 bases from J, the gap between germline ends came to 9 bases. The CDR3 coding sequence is TGCGCCAGCAGCTTGGGAGTCGGACACAATGAGCAGTTCTTC. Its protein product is CASSLGVGHNEQFF.

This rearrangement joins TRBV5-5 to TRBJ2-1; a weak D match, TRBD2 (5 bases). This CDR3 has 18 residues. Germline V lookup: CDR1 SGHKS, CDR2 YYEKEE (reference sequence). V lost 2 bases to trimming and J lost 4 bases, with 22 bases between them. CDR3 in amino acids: CASSLPLGFGPDYNEQFF. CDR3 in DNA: TGTGCCAGCAGCTTACCACTAGGCTTTGGTCCGGATTACAATGAGCAGTTCTTC.

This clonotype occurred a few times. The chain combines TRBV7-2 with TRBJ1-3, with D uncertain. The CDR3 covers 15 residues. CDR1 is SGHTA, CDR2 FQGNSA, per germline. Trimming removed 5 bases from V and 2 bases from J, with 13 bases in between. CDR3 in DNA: TGTGCCAGCAGCCCGGAGGGAGCCGCTGGAAACACCATATATTTT. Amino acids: CASSPEGAAGNTIYF.

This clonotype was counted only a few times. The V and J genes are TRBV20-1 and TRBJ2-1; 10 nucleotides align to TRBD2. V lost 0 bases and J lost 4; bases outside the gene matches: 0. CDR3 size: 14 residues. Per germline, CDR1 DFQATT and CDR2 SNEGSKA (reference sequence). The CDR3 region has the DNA TGCAGTGCTAGAGATAGCGGGGGGTACAATGAGCAGTTCTTC. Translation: CSARDSGGYNEQFF.

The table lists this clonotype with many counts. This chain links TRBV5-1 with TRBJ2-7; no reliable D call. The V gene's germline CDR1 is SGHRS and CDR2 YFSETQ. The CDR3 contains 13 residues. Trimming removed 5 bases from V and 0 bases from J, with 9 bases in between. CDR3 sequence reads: CASRGRDSYEQYF. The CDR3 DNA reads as TGCGCCAGCAGGGGAAGGGACTCCTACGAGCAGTACTTC.

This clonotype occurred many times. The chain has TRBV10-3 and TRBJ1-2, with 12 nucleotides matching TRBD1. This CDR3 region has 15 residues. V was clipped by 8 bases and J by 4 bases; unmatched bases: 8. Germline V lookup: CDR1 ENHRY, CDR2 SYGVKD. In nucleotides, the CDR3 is TGTGCCATCGGCCCGGGACAGGGGGCTAGCTATGGCTACACCTTC. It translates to CAIGPGQGASYGYTF.

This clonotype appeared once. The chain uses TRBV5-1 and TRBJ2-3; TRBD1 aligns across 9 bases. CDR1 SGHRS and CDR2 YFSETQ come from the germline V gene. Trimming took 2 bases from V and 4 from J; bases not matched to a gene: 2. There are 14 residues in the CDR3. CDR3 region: CASSFGQGSDTQYF. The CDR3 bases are TGCGCCAGCAGCTTTGGACAGGGGTCAGATACGCAGTATTTT.

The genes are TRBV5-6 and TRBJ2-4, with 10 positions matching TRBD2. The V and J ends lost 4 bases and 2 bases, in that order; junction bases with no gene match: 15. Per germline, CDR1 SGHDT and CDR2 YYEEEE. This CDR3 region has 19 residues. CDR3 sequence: CASSDQGETSGSPKNIQYF. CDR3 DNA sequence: TGTGCCAGCAGCGATCAGGGAGAGACTAGCGGGTCTCCCAAAAACATTCAGTACTTC.